The 26 T cell receptor beta chains presented below share a single source sample, sequenced in a study of T cells expressing NK-cell markers. TCRdb re-called the 5' RACE reads, yielding one record per CDR3 amino acid sequence without DNA. This sample's table reports roughly 450,000 distinct CDR3 sequences. Sequenced: blood T cells: a sorted CD56 or NKG2C T cell subset, CD4+ or CD8+ T cells, or bulk PBMC T cells (not recorded which). The receptors originated from a woman between 50 and 59 years old in good health.

The chain employs TRBV5-1 and TRBJ1-1. Germline CDR1 and CDR2: SGHRS and YFSETQ. The CDR3 runs to 13 residues. CDR3 sequence: CASREALNTEAFF.

V is TRBV29-1 and J is TRBJ1-5. CDR1 is SQVTM and CDR2 is ANQGSEA in the germline V gene. This CDR3 contains 14 residues. CDR3 sequence reads: CSVVTGGSNQPQHF.

This chain uses TRBV7-2 with TRBJ2-2; with no DNA, the TCRdb D assignment of TRBD1 cannot be verified. This CDR3 is built from 16 residues. Germline CDR1 SGHTA, CDR2 FQGNSA. Here the CDR3 reads CASSKGRPSPTGELFF.

The gene calls are TRBV2 and TRBJ2-3. CDR3 length: 12 amino acids. CDR1 and CDR2 from the germline V gene are SNHLY and FYNNEI. CDR3 residues: CASSPTTNTQYF.

The chain recombines TRBV3-1 with TRBJ2-1; TCRdb names TRBD2, which stays unverified in the absence of DNA. This CDR3 has 17 amino acids. The germline V gene has CDR1 LGHDT and CDR2 YNNKEL (reference sequence). CDR3 amino acids: CASSHLELAGGRNEQFF.

V gene TRBV5-1 combines with J gene TRBJ2-3; there is no DNA to check the TCRdb D call of TRBD1. Per germline, CDR1 SGHRS and CDR2 YFSETQ. The CDR3 has 18 amino acids. The CDR3 reads CASSHPPGTGAAPDTQYF.

V is TRBV29-1 and J is TRBJ2-3; the TCRdb call, TRBD1, lacks DNA for checking. Germline assignment: CDR1 SQVTM and CDR2 ANQGSEA. The CDR3 extends over 13 amino acids. The CDR3 sequence: CSVEGPVEHTQYF.

This rearrangement joins TRBV3-1 to TRBJ1-1; TCRdb's D call, TRBD1, is unchecked because there is no DNA. The CDR3 covers 14 residues. From germline, CDR1 is LGHDT and CDR2 YNNKEL (reference sequence). CDR3: CASSQGAGGTEAFF.

The CDR3: CASSSGGGQGQETQYF. The chain carries TRBV7-7 and TRBJ2-5; with no DNA, the TCRdb D assignment of TRBD1 cannot be verified. CDR3 length: 16 residues. CDR1 is SSHAT, CDR2 FNYEAQ, per germline (reference sequence).

The chain recombines TRBV3-1 with TRBJ2-5. CDR3 length: 12 residues. In germline, CDR1 is LGHDT, CDR2 YNNKEL (reference sequence). The CDR3 region is CASSQARETQYF.

V is TRBV6-6 and J is TRBJ2-3; without DNA, the TCRdb call of TRBD2 cannot be checked. CDR3 size: 13 residues. The germline V gene has CDR1 MNHNY and CDR2 SVGAGI (reference sequence). The CDR3 reads CASRSGPTDTQYF.

The CDR3: CASSLGSARGETQYF. The chain uses TRBV7-8 and TRBJ2-5; with no DNA, the TCRdb D assignment of TRBD1 cannot be verified. Germline V CDR1 and CDR2: SGHVS, FQNEAQ. The CDR3 totals 15 residues.

This chain links TRBV12-3 or TRBV12-4 with TRBJ1-3; the TCRdb D gene call, TRBD1, has no DNA to confirm it. The CDR3 length is 14 residues. CDR3 protein: CASSLARAGNTIYF.

The rearrangement joins TRBV5-1 to TRBJ2-3. Germline V CDR1 and CDR2: SGHRS, YFSETQ. CDR3 size: 14 residues. CDR3 sequence: CASSWSLDTDTQYF. Looking up the rest from reference TRBV5-1 and TRBJ2-3 gives the full variable domain: KAGVTQTPRYLIKTRGQQVTLSCSPISGHRSVSWYQQTPGQGLQFLFEYFSETQRNKGNFPGRFSGRQFSNSRSEMNVSTLELGDSALYLCASSWSLDTDTQYFGPGTRLTVL.

J is TRBJ2-1 and V is TRBV7-3. Per germline, CDR1 SGHTA and CDR2 FQGTGA. The CDR3 runs to 11 residues. The CDR3: CATRRDTEQFF.

The CDR3 loop is CASSWQGAGDTQYF. This rearrangement joins TRBV11-2 to TRBJ2-3; TCRdb designates TRBD1, a call that cannot be tested without DNA. Germline CDR1 SGHAT, CDR2 FQNNGV. The CDR3 runs to 14 residues.

The chain employs TRBV12-5 and TRBJ2-3; TCRdb calls TRBD2, which cannot be checked without DNA. The CDR3 has 14 amino acids. CDR1 is LGHNT and CDR2 is FRNRAP in the germline V gene. The CDR3 protein is CASGLAGLAHTQYF. The full variable domain, with the rest looked up from reference TRBV12-5 and TRBJ2-3, is DARVTQTPRHKVTEMGQEVTMRCQPILGHNTVFWYRQTMMQGLELLAYFRNRAPLDDSGMPKDRFSAEMPDATLATLKIQPSEPRDSAVYFCASGLAGLAHTQYFGPGTRLTVL.

The V call is TRBV5-1, the J call TRBJ2-5. CDR1 and CDR2 from the germline V gene are SGHRS and YFSETQ. The CDR3 is 15 amino acids. The CDR3 here is CASSLGGKEGETQYF.

This chain connects TRBV6-5 to TRBJ2-5. From germline, CDR1 is MNHEY and CDR2 SVGAGI. CDR3 size: 13 residues. CDR3 loop: CASRAASAETQYF.

The V gene is TRBV24-1, the J gene TRBJ2-1; TCRdb calls TRBD2, which cannot be checked without DNA. This CDR3 has 15 residues. The germline CDR1 and CDR2 sequences are KGHDR and SFDVKD. This chain's CDR3 is CATSSLAGLYNEQFF.

The chain combines TRBV3-1 with TRBJ2-2; TCRdb picks TRBD2, but there is no DNA to check that call. This CDR3 spans 17 amino acids. Germline V gene sequence: CDR1 LGHDT, CDR2 YNNKEL (reference sequence). CDR3 region: CASSRSMLAGYTGELFF.

V is TRBV19 and J is TRBJ2-1; TCRdb reports TRBD2, a call that lacks DNA to check it against. Germline V lookup: CDR1 LNHDA, CDR2 SQIVND (reference sequence). This CDR3 contains 16 residues. CDR3 sequence reads: CASSSQAASTYNEQFF.

V gene TRBV4-1 combines with J gene TRBJ1-3; TCRdb calls TRBD1, which cannot be checked without DNA. Germline lookup yields CDR1 MGHRA and CDR2 YSYEKL. The CDR3 length is 17 residues. Here the CDR3 reads CASSSSTGRGPGNTIYF.

V and J are TRBV20-1 and TRBJ1-2; no DNA is available, so the TRBD1 call from TCRdb remains unchecked. This CDR3 spans 13 amino acids. CDR1 is DFQATT, CDR2 SNEGSKA, per germline (reference sequence). CDR3 region: CSARGPQGHGYTF.

The chain carries TRBV20-1 and TRBJ1-2. The CDR3 contains 14 residues. In germline, CDR1 is DFQATT, CDR2 SNEGSKA (reference sequence). The CDR3 protein is CSAHIRKGHYGYTF.

The chain has TRBV27 and TRBJ2-1; the TRBD2 assignment by TCRdb is unverifiable without DNA. Germline V gene sequence: CDR1 MNHEY, CDR2 SMNVEV (reference sequence). This CDR3 spans 14 amino acids. CDR3: CASSLTSERGWQFF.